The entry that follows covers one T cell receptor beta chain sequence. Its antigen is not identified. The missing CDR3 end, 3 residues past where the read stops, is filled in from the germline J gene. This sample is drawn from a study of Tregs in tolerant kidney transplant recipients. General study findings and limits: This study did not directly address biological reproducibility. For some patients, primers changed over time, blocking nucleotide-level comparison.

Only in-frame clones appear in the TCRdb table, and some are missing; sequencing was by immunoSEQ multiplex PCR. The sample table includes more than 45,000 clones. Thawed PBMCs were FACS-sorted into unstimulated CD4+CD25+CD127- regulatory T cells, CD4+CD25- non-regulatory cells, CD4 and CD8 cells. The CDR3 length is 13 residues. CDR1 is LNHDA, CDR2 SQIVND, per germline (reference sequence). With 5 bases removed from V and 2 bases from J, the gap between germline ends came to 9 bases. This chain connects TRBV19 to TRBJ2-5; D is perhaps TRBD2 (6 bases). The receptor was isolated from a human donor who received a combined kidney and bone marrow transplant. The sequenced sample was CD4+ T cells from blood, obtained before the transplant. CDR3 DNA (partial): TGTGCCAGTAGTCGGCGGGAACAAGAGACC. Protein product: CASSRREQET. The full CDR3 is CASSRREQETQYF.